This T cell receptor beta chain derives from a study of CD8 T cells in ankylosing spondylitis. Overall study results and limits: The authors reported significant enrichment of disease-linked clones in matched ankylosing spondylitis synovial fluid. In peripheral blood, disease-linked CD8+ clones occurred at relatively low frequencies. Blood from ankylosing spondylitis patients appeared to carry a characteristic roughly 8-variant TCR beta motif.

This clonotype was counted ten times or more. As yet, its antigen is unknown. The authors made TCR beta libraries by quantitative 5'-RACE with molecular barcodes. A single record per CDR3 protein comes from TCRdb applying MiXCR to the 5' RACE reads. This sample has about 540,000 distinct CDR3 sequences, with roughly 13% found just once. The CDR3 spans 15 residues. Trimming pared 2 bases from V and 1 base from J, leaving 12 bases between. Per the germline V gene, CDR1 is SGHDT and CDR2 is YYEEEE. The TCR comes from a male donor with ankylosing spondylitis. J is TRBJ2-5 and V is TRBV5-6; D is ambiguous. Sequencing used blood, either unsorted or a sorted T cell fraction (not recorded which). This CDR3 is CASSFRGTLQETQYF. The CDR3 DNA reads as TGTGCCAGCAGCTTTCGCGGAACCCTCCAAGAGACCCAGTACTTC. The full variable domain, in which reference TRBV5-6 and TRBJ2-5 provide the parts outside the CDR3, is DAGVTQSPTHLIKTRGQQVTLRCSPKSGHDTVSWYQQALGQGPQFIFQYYEEEERQRGNFPDRFSGHQFPNYSSELNVNALLLGDSALYLCASSFRGTLQETQYFGPGTRLLVL.